Following are 7 T cell receptor beta chains from one sample sequenced in a study of blood T cell repertoires in COVID-19. The table came from immunoSEQ multiplex PCR; TCRdb's copy has only in-frame clones and leaves some out. The sample shows hundreds of thousands of clones, roughly 85% of them seen only once. The sequenced material came from peripheral blood. Source of these receptors: a woman between 45 and 60 years old who had recovered from COVID-19.

V gene TRBV5-1 combines with J gene TRBJ1-2; TRBD1 is a possible D gene (5 bases). Trimming removed 7 bases from V and 0 bases from J, with 16 bases in between. Germline CDR1 reads SGHRS; CDR2 reads YFSETQ. The CDR3 is 15 amino acids. The CDR3 protein is CASQGEVTTNYGYTF. The CDR3 nucleotides are TGCGCCAGCCAAGGGGAGGTCACCACTAACTATGGCTACACCTTC.

This rearrangement joins TRBV5-1 to TRBJ2-3; D is unresolved. Per germline, CDR1 SGHRS and CDR2 YFSETQ. CDR3 length: 14 residues. Trimming stripped 0 bases from V and 1 base from J, with 6 bases between. DNA of the CDR3: TGCGCCAGCAGCTTGGCGCAGGGCACAGATACGCAGTATTTT. Protein sequence: CASSLAQGTDTQYF.

The chain has TRBV4-1 and TRBJ1-2, with D possibly being TRBD1 (6 bases). V dropped 0 bases and J dropped 5 bases, with 10 bases sitting between them. This CDR3 spans 14 amino acids. In germline, CDR1 is MGHRA, CDR2 YSYEKL. CDR3 nucleotide sequence: TGCGCCAGCAGCCAAGATACAGGGAAGTATGGCTACACCTTC. It specifies CASSQDTGKYGYTF.

The gene calls are TRBV3-1 (or the pseudogene TRBV3-2) and TRBJ2-2; TRBD2 matches at 12 bases. The germline V gene encodes CDR1 LGHDT and CDR2 YNNKEL (reference sequence). Trimming removed 4 bases from V and 1 base from J; junction bases left unmatched: 10. This CDR3 comprises 19 residues. The DNA of the CDR3 is TGTGCCAGCAGCCCGAGACTAGCGGGGGCCCAGATGAACACCGGGGAGCTGTTTTTT. The encoded protein is CASSPRLAGAQMNTGELFF.

Comment on this clone: In the same sample, other DNA sequences code for this CDR3. J is TRBJ2-5 and V is TRBV7-2; 10 nucleotides align to TRBD1. Germline CDR1 and CDR2: SGHTA and FQGNSA. J lost 4 bases, V lost 5 bases, and 4 bases had no gene match. This CDR3 has 14 amino acids. The CDR3 here is CASSPDRGRETQYF. CDR3 in DNA: TGTGCCAGCAGCCCCGACAGGGGGCGAGAGACCCAGTACTTC.

J is TRBJ1-2 and V is TRBV7-3; 7 nucleotides align to TRBD1. This CDR3 is built from 13 residues. V was clipped by 3 bases and J by 7 bases; unmatched bases: 5. Germline-derived CDR1 and CDR2 are SGHTA and FQGTGA. The CDR3 DNA sequence: TGTGCCAGCAGCTTGGACAGGCACTCTGGCTACACCTTC. It codes for CASSLDRHSGYTF.

Here the CDR3 DNA reads TGCGCCAGCAGCCGAATAGCGGGACGAGGCAGGGGCACAGATACGCAGTATTTT. It specifies CASSRIAGRGRGTDTQYF. The chain links TRBV4-3 to TRBJ2-3, with 8 nucleotides matching TRBD2. This CDR3 region has 18 residues. The trim removed 4 bases at V and 1 base at J, leaving 13 bases unmatched. The germline CDR1 and CDR2 sequences are LGHNA and YSLEER.